This record looks at one TCR beta chain sequence and its context. Its antigen remains unidentified. RNA transcripts yielded amplified TCR beta CDR3 regions. The study used the HTBI primer set for a first-round RT-PCR of the TCR CDR3. MiXCR, applied by TCRdb to the multiplex PCR reads, yields one record per CDR3 protein. The sample comprises 600,000 to 650,000 distinct CDR3 sequences, roughly 20% of which are singletons, and 30% to 40% rests with the top ten. The sample belongs to a study of T cells in Graves' hyperthyroidism and ophthalmopathy. V gave up 5 bases and J gave up 2 bases; unmatched junction bases: 2. Looked up from germline, CDR1 is SGHTA and CDR2 is FQGNSA. The CDR3 sequence is 16 residues long. Study-level results: Ophthalmopathy was distinguished from stable hyperthyroidism by 13 V-J signatures.

The rearrangement links TRBV7-2 to TRBJ2-1; the match to TRBD2 covers 14 bases. Specimen: blood. The receptor's source is a man between 25 and 39 years old with Graves' ophthalmopathy. The chain's CDR3 is CASSKTSGRAYNEQFF. The DNA for the CDR3 is TGTGCCAGCAGCAAGACTAGCGGGAGGGCCTACAATGAGCAGTTCTTC.